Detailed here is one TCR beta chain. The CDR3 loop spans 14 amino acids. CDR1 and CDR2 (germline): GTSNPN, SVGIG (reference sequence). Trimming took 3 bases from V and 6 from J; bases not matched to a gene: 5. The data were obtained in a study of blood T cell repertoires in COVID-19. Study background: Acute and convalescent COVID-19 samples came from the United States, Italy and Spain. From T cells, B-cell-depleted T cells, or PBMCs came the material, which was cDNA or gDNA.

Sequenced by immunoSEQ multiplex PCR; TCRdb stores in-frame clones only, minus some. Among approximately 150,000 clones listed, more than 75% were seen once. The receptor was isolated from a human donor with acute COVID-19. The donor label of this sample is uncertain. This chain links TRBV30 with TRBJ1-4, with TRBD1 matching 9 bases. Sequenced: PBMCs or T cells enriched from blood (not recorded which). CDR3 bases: TGTGCCTGGAGCCTACGGACAGGGGATGAAAAACTGTTTTTT. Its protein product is CAWSLRTGDEKLFF.